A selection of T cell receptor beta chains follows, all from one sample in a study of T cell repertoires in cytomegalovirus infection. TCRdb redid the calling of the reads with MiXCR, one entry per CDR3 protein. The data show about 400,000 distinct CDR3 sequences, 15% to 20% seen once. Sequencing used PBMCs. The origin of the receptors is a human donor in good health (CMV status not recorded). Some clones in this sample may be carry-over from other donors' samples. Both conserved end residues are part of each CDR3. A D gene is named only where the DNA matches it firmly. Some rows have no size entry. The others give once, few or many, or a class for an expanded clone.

cdr3_nt: TGTGCCAGCGCCCCGTGGACAGGGAGTTTCGGGACGCAGTATTTT; cdr3_aa: CASAPWTGSFGTQYF; clone_size: many; j_call: TRBJ2-3; d_call: TRBD1; v_call: TRBV12-3/TRBV12-4
cdr3_nt: TGTGCCAGCAGCTTAGTACAGGGGATGAACACCGGGGAGCTGTTTTTT; cdr3_aa: CASSLVQGMNTGELFF; clone_size: .; j_call: TRBJ2-2; d_call: TRBD1; v_call: TRBV7-6
cdr3_nt: TGTGCCAGCAGCTTTCGACGGGACACTGAAGCTTTCTTT; cdr3_aa: CASSFRRDTEAFF; clone_size: many; j_call: TRBJ1-1; d_call: .; v_call: TRBV7-2
cdr3_nt: TGTGCCAGCAGCTTAGTAGGGCAGGACAACTATGGCTACACCTTC; cdr3_aa: CASSLVGQDNYGYTF; clone_size: many; j_call: TRBJ1-2; d_call: .; v_call: TRBV7-2
cdr3_nt: TGCGCCAGCAGCCTAAGGTACCTGGGGGATACGCAGTATTTT; cdr3_aa: CASSLRYLGDTQYF; clone_size: .; j_call: TRBJ2-3; d_call: .; v_call: TRBV4-1
cdr3_nt: TGTGCCAGCAGCTTAAATGGCGGGAGGGCCGACGGGGAGCTGTTTTTT; cdr3_aa: CASSLNGGRADGELFF; clone_size: many; j_call: TRBJ2-2; d_call: TRBD2; v_call: TRBV7-2
cdr3_nt: TGTGCCAGCACTCAGAGACAAAATGAAAAACTGTTTTTT; cdr3_aa: CASTQRQNEKLFF; clone_size: few; j_call: TRBJ1-4; d_call: .; v_call: TRBV7-9
cdr3_nt: TGTGCCAGCAGTTTAGCGCTAGAGCAGTTCTTC; cdr3_aa: CASSLALEQFF; clone_size: .; j_call: TRBJ2-1; d_call: .; v_call: TRBV12-3/TRBV12-4
cdr3_nt: TGTGCCAGCAGCATAGGACATCCCTACGAGCAGTACTTC; cdr3_aa: CASSIGHPYEQYF; clone_size: many; j_call: TRBJ2-7; d_call: .; v_call: TRBV7-8
cdr3_nt: TGTGCCAGCAGGGGACTAGCGGGAAACAATGAGCAGTTCTTC; cdr3_aa: CASRGLAGNNEQFF; clone_size: .; j_call: TRBJ2-1; d_call: TRBD2; v_call: TRBV12-3/TRBV12-4
cdr3_nt: TGTGCCAGCAGCCCCGGGACAGGGGCCGGGGGGGAGCTGTTTTTT; cdr3_aa: CASSPGTGAGGELFF; clone_size: .; j_call: TRBJ2-2; d_call: TRBD1; v_call: TRBV11-2